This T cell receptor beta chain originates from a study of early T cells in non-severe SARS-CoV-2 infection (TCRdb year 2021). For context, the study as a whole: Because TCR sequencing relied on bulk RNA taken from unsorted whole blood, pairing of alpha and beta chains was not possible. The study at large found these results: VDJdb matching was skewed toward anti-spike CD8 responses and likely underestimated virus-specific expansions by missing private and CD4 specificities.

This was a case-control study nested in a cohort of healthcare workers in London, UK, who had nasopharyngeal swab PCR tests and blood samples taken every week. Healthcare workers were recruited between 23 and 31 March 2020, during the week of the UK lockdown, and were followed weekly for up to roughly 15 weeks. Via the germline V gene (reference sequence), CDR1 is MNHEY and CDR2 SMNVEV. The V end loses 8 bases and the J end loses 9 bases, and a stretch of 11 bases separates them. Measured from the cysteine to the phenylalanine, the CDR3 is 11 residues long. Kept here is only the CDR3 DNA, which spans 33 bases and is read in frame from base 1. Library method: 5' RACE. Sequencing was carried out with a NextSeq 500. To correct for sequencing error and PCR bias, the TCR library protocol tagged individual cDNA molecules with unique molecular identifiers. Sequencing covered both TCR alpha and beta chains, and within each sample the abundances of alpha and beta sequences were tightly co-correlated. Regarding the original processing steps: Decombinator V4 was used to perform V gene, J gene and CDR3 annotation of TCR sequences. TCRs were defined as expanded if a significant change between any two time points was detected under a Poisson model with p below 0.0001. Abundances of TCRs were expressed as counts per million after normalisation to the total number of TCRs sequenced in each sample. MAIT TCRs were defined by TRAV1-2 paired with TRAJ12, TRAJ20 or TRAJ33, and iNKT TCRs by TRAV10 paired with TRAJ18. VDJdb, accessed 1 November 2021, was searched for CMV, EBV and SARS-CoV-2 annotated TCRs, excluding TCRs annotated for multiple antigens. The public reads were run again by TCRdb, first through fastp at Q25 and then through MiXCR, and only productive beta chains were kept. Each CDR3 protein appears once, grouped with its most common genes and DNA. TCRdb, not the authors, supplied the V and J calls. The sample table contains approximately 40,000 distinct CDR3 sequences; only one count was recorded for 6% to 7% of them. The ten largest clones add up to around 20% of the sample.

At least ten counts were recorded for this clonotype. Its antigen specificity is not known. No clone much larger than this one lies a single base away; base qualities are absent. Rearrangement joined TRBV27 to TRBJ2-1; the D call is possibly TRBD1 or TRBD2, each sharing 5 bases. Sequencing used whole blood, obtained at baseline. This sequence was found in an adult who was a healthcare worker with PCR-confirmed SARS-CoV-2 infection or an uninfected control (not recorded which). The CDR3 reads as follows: CASVGVREQFF. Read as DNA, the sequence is TGTGCCAGCGTGGGGGTGCGTGAGCAGTTCTTC.